This note documents a single TCR beta chain sequence. The antigen is undetermined. V was pared by 5 bases and J by 0 bases, with 11 bases between. Germline loops: CDR1 LNHDA, CDR2 SQIVND (reference sequence). The CDR3 is 15 amino acids. The data were taken from a study of T cell responses to AZD1222 COVID-19 vaccine. Repertoires were generated with immunoSEQ multiplex PCR, while TCRdb's copy carries only in-frame clones and drops some. The profile shows 95,000 to 150,000 clones, roughly 91% of them singletons. Study-wide points: Across spike, vaccine-associated CD4 TCRs were found, dominant at 160-218 and 743-854. The number of AZD1222 recipients seropositive at baseline was only five or six.

This sequence was found in an adult in good health. The material sequenced was peripheral blood, taken on day 0 of AZD1222 vaccination. The genes are TRBV19 and TRBJ1-3; possibly TRBD1 for D (6 bases). The CDR3 sequence is CASSAGQTSGNTIYF. The CDR3 nucleotides read TGTGCCAGTAGTGCAGGACAGACCTCTGGAAACACCATATATTTT.